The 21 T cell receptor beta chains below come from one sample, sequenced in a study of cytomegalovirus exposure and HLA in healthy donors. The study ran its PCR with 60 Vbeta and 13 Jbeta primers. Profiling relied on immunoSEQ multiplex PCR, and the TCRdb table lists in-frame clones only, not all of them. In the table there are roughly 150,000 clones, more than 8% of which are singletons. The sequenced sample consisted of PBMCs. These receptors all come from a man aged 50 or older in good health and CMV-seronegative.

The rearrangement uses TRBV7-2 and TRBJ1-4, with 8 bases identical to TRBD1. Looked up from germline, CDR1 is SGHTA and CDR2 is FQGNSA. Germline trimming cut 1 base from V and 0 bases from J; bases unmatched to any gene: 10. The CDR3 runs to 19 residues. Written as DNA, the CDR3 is TGTGCCAGCAGCTTAGAGGCAGGGGGCGCATTCGCAACTAATGAAAAACTGTTTTTT. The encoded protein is CASSLEAGGAFATNEKLFF.

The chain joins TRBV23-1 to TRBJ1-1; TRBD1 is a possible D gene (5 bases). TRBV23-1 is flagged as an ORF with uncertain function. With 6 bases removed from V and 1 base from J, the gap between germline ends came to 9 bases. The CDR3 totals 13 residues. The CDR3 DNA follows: TGCGCCAGCAGAGACGACAGGAACACTGAAGCTTTCTTT. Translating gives CASRDDRNTEAFF.

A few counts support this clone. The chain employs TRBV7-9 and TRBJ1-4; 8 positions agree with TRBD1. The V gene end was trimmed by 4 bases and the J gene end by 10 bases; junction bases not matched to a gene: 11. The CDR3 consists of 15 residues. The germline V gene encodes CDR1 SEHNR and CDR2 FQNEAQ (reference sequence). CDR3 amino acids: CASSSPRDRHGKLFF. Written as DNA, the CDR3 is TGTGCCAGCAGCTCCCCCCGGGACAGGCATGGAAAACTGTTTTTT.

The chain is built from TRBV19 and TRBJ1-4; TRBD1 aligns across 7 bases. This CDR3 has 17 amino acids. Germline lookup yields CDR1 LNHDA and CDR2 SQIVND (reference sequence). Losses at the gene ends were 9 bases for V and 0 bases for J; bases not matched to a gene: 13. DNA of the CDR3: TGTGCCAGCCTTCCCGGACGACAGGGTGCAACTAATGAAAAACTGTTTTTT. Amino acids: CASLPGRQGATNEKLFF.

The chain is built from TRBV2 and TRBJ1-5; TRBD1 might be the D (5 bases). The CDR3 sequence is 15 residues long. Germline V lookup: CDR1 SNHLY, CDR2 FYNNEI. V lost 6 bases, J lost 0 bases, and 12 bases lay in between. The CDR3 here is CASRRQTNSNQPQHF. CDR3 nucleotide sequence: TGTGCCAGCAGGAGACAGACGAATAGCAATCAGCCCCAGCATTTT.

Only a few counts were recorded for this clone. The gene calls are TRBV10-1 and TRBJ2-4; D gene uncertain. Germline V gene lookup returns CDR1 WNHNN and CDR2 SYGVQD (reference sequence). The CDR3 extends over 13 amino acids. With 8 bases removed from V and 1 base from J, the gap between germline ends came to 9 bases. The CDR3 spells CASREVAKNIQYF. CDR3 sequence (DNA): TGCGCCAGCCGAGAGGTTGCCAAAAACATTCAGTACTTC.

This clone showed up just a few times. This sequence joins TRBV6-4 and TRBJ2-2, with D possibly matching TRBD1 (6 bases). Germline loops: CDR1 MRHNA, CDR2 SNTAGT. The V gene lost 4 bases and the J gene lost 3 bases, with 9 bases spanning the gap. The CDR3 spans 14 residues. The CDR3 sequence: CASSGGHDTGELFF. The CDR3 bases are TGTGCCAGCAGTGGGGGACATGACACCGGGGAGCTGTTTTTT.

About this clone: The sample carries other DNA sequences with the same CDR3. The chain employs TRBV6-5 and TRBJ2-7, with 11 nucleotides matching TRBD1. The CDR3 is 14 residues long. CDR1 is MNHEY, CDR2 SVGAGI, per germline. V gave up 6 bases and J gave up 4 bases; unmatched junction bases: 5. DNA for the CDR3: TGTGCCAGCAGGGGGACAGGGGGTATGTACGAGCAGTACTTC. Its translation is CASRGTGGMYEQYF.

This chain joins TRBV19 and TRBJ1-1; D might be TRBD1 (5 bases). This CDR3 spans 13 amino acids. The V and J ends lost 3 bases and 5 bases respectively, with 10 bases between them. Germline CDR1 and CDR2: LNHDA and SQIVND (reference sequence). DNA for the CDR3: TGTGCCAGTAGTATTCGGGGGGGGACTGAAGCTTTCTTT. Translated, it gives CASSIRGGTEAFF.

This CDR3 is CASSDTSDRIEKLFF. In nucleotides, the CDR3 is TGTGCCAGCTCGGATACCTCAGACAGAATTGAAAAACTGTTTTTT. The J gene is TRBJ1-4, the V gene TRBV18; D possibly corresponds to TRBD1 (5 bases). V was trimmed by 6 bases and J by 7 bases, leaving 18 bases between them. The CDR3 is 15 amino acids. CDR1 is KGHSH, CDR2 LQKENI, per germline.

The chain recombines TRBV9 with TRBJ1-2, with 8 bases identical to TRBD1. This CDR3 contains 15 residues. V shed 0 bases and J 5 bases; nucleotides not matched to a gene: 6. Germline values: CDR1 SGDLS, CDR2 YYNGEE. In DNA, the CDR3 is TGTGCCAGCAGCGTAGTGGCAGGGGGCGCTTATGGCTACACCTTC. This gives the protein CASSVVAGGAYGYTF.

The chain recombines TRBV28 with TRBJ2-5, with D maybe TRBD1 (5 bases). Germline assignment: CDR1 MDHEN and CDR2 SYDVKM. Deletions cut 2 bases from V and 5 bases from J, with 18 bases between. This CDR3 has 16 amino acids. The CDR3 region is CASSLGASRWVETQYF. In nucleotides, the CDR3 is TGTGCCAGCAGTTTAGGGGCAAGTCGGTGGGTTGAGACCCAGTACTTC.

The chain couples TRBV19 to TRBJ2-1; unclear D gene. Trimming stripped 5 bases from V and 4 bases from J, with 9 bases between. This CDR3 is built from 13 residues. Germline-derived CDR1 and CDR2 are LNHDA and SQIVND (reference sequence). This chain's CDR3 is CASSVRRYNEQFF. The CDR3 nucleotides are TGTGCCAGTAGTGTTCGTAGATACAATGAGCAGTTCTTC.

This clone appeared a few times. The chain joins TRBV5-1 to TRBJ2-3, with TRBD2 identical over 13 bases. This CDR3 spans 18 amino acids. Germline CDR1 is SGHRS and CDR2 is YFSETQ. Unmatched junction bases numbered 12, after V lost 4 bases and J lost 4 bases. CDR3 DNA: TGCGCCAGCAGCCCCACCCAACTAGCGGGGGGGGCAGCAGATACGCAGTATTTT. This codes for CASSPTQLAGGAADTQYF.

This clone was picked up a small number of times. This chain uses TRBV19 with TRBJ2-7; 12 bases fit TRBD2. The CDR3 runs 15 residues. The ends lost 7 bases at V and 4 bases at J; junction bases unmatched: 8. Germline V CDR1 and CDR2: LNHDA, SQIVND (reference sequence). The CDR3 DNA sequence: TGTGCCAGTACCCTCCGACTAGCGGGAGCGTACGAGCAGTACTTC. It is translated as CASTLRLAGAYEQYF. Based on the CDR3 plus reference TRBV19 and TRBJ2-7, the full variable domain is DGGITQSPKYLFRKEGQNVTLSCEQNLNHDAMYWYRQDPGQGLRLIYYSQIVNDFQKGDIAEGYSVSREKKESFPLTVTSAQKNPTAFYLCASTLRLAGAYEQYFGPGTRLTVT.

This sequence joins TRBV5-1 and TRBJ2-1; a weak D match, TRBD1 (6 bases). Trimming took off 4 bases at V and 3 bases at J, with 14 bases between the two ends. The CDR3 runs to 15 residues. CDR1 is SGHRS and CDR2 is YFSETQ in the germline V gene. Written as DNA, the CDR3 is TGCGCCAGCAGCCTCTACAGGACAGACTACAATGAGCAGTTCTTC. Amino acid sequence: CASSLYRTDYNEQFF.

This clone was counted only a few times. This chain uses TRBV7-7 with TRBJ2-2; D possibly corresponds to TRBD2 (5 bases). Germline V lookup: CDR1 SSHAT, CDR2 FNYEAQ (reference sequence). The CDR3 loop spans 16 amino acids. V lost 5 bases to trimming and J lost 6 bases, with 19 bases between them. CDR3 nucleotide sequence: TGTGCCAGCAGCCCACGCTCGGTGGGAGTCCCCGGGGAGCTGTTTTTT. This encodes CASSPRSVGVPGELFF.

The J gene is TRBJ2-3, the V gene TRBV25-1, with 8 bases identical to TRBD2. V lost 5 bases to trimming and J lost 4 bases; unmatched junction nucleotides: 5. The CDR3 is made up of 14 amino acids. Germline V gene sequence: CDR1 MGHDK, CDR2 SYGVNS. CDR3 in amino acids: CASSQSGGPDTQYF. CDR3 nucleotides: TGTGCCAGCAGTCAGTCGGGGGGGCCAGATACGCAGTATTTT.

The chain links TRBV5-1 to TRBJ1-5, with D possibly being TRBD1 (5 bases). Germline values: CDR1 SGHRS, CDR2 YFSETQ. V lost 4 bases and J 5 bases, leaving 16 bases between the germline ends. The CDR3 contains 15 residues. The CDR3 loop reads CASSVGGEGHQPQHF. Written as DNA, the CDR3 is TGCGCCAGCAGCGTTGGGGGGGAAGGGCATCAGCCCCAGCATTTT.

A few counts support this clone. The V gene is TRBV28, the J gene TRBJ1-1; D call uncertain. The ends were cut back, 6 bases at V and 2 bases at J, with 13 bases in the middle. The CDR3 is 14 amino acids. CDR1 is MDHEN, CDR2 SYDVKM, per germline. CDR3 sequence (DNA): TGTGCCAGCAGACTTTACCCGGGTAACACTGAAGCTTTCTTT. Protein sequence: CASRLYPGNTEAFF.

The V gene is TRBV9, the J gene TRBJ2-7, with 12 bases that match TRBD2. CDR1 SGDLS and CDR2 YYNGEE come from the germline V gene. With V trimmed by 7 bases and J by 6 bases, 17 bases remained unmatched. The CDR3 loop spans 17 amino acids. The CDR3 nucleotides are TGTGCCAGCTGCCGGACTAGCGGGGACCCCTTAAAATGCGAGCAGTACTTC. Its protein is CASCRTSGDPLKCEQYF. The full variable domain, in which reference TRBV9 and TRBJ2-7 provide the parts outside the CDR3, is DSGVTQTPKHLITATGQRVTLRCSPRSGDLSVYWYQQSLDQGLQFLIQYYNGEERAKGNILERFSAQQFPDLHSELNLSSLELGDSALYFCASCRTSGDPLKCEQYFGPGTRLTVT.